These T cell receptor beta chains were read from a single sample in a study of blood T cell repertoires in COVID-19. Here immunoSEQ multiplex PCR was the method, and the copy in TCRdb shows in-frame clones only, minus some. The sample carries more than 250,000 clones, around 78% recorded once. Input material: peripheral blood. These receptors originate from a man aged 60 to 69 who had recovered from COVID-19. Both conserved end residues are part of each CDR3. The D gene is left open where the match is weak. Expanded clones are given a class, and other clones once, few, many or no size at all.

>.|TRBV5-5|TRBJ1-1|once
CASSLTGGANTEAFF
TGTGCCAGCAGCTTAACGGGGGGCGCGAACACTGAAGCTTTCTTT
>TRBD1|TRBV6-5|TRBJ1-4|few
CASRTVDRKLFF
TGTGCCAGCAGAACCGTGGACAGGAAATTGTTTTTT
>TRBD2|TRBV28|TRBJ2-3|.
CASSQLAPADTQYF
TGTGCCAGCAGCCAACTAGCGCCCGCAGATACGCAGTATTTT
>TRBD2|TRBV11-2|TRBJ2-7|.
CASSKGLAGDSYEQYF
TGTGCCAGCAGCAAGGGGCTAGCGGGAGACTCCTACGAGCAGTACTTC
>TRBD1|TRBV5-1|TRBJ1-1|.
CASSSTGQVEAFF
TGCGCCAGCAGCTCGACAGGACAGGTTGAAGCTTTCTTT
>TRBD1|TRBV10-3|TRBJ1-6|.
CASATGLRSPLHF
TGTGCCTCCGCGACAGGGCTTCGGTCACCCCTCCACTTT
>.|TRBV3-1/TRBV3-2|TRBJ2-2|.
CASSQGRVGTGELFF
TGTGCCAGCAGCCAAGGGCGGGTTGGCACCGGGGAGCTGTTTTTT
>.|TRBV6-1|TRBJ2-3|.
CASSDPRVRVTDTQYF
TGTGCCAGCAGTGACCCCCGGGTCAGGGTCACAGATACGCAGTATTTT
>TRBD1|TRBV2|TRBJ1-5|.
CASSDNRDRAGAYF
TGTGCCAGCAGCGACAACCGGGACAGGGCCGGCGCCTATTTT
>TRBD2|TRBV7-9|TRBJ2-2|.
CASSFSGATGELFF
TGTGCCAGCAGCTTCAGCGGGGCCACCGGGGAGCTGTTTTTT
>.|TRBV9|TRBJ2-3|.
CASSAAWVVSTSTDTQYF
TGTGCCAGCAGCGCAGCGTGGGTAGTGTCGACTAGCACAGATACGCAGTATTTT
>TRBD1|TRBV5-6|TRBJ2-5|.
CASSADGTGQETQYF
TGTGCCAGCAGCGCTGACGGGACAGGACAAGAGACCCAGTACTTC
>TRBD2|TRBV7-9|TRBJ2-7|.
CASSAGLAATYEQYF
TGTGCCAGCAGCGCGGGACTAGCGGCAACCTACGAGCAGTACTTC
>.|TRBV2|TRBJ1-5|.
CASSDGEYQPQHF
TGTGCCAGCAGTGACGGAGAATATCAGCCCCAGCATTTT
>.|TRBV29-1|TRBJ2-1|.
CSVEGPRRGRGERVSYNEQFF
TGCAGCGTTGAGGGGCCCCGGCGGGGGCGCGGGGAGCGGGTCTCCTACAATGAGCAGTTCTTC
>.|TRBV18|TRBJ2-1|.
CASSPVKGRRLAVNNEQFF
TGTGCCAGCTCACCAGTCAAAGGGCGTAGGTTAGCGGTCAACAATGAGCAGTTCTTC